Presented here are 26 T cell receptor beta chains from one specimen sequenced in a study of blood T cell repertoires in COVID-19. Only in-frame clones appear in the TCRdb table, and some are missing; sequencing was by immunoSEQ multiplex PCR. The table has 250,000 to 400,000 clones, 70% to 90% seen once. Input material: peripheral blood. All receptors come from a woman aged 30 to 39 with COVID-19, enrolled during active disease.

The V gene is TRBV11-3, the J gene TRBJ1-1; 9 positions agree with TRBD1. The CDR3 runs 13 residues. After removal of 5 bases from V and 3 bases from J, the junction contained 1 base not matched to a gene. Looked up from germline, CDR1 is SGHNT and CDR2 is YENEEA. The CDR3 is CASSRQGDTEAFF. The CDR3 coding sequence is TGTGCCAGCAGCCGACAGGGGGACACTGAAGCTTTCTTT. Based on the CDR3 plus reference TRBV11-3 and TRBJ1-1, the full variable domain is EAGVVQSPRYKIIEKKQPVAFWCNPISGHNTLYWYLQNLGQGPELLIRYENEEAVDDSQLPKDRFSAERLKGVDSTLKIQPAELGDSAVYLCASSRQGDTEAFFGQGTRLTVV.

This chain links TRBV5-6 with TRBJ1-1; 7 bases map to TRBD1. V dropped 2 bases and J dropped 5; count of bases not matched to a gene: 6. Germline V gene lookup returns CDR1 SGHDT and CDR2 YYEEEE. The CDR3 runs 14 residues. The CDR3 DNA sequence: TGTGCCAGCAGCTTTCGGACAGGCCGGACTGAAGCTTTCTTT. It specifies CASSFRTGRTEAFF. The whole variable domain, remainder taken from reference TRBV5-6 and TRBJ1-1, is DAGVTQSPTHLIKTRGQQVTLRCSPKSGHDTVSWYQQALGQGPQFIFQYYEEEERQRGNFPDRFSGHQFPNYSSELNVNALLLGDSALYLCASSFRTGRTEAFFGQGTRLTVV.

The genes are TRBV6-5 and TRBJ1-2, with 9 bases identical to TRBD1. The CDR3 extends over 14 amino acids. Germline V gene lookup returns CDR1 MNHEY and CDR2 SVGAGI. V was pared by 6 bases and J by 9 bases, with 11 bases of the junction left unmatched. CDR3 in DNA: TGTGCCAGCAGCGCCGGGACAGGGAGACGAAGCTACACCTTC. Translation: CASSAGTGRRSYTF.

The V call is TRBV9, the J call TRBJ1-2, with D tentatively TRBD1 (5 bases). Germline V CDR1 and CDR2: SGDLS, YYNGEE. V lost 0 bases and J lost 2, with 14 bases in between. CDR3 length equals 16 residues. The DNA of the CDR3 is TGTGCCAGCAGCGTAGAGGCAGGGCCTGACAACTATGGCTACACCTTC. Translation gives CASSVEAGPDNYGYTF.

The chain is built from TRBV6-2 or TRBV6-3 and TRBJ1-5; 12 positions match TRBD1. The germline gives CDR1 MNHEY, CDR2 SVGEGT. V trimming: 3 bases; J trimming: 1 base; junction bases outside the gene matches: 7. The CDR3 covers 18 residues. The CDR3 DNA follows: TGTGCCAGCAGTTATCCGGGACAGGGGGCTGGAAGCAATCAGCCCCAGCATTTT. Protein product: CASSYPGQGAGSNQPQHF.

This chain connects TRBV6-2 or TRBV6-3 to TRBJ1-2; no clear D. The CDR3 sequence is 15 residues long. The V and J ends lost 5 bases and 4 bases respectively, with 17 bases between them. The germline CDR1 and CDR2 sequences are MNHEY and SVGEGT. CDR3 protein: CASSPTGPAAYGYTF. CDR3 DNA sequence: TGTGCCAGCAGTCCCACCGGTCCGGCGGCCTATGGCTACACCTTC.

J is TRBJ2-5 and V is TRBV2, with D maybe TRBD2 (5 bases). The CDR3 extends over 13 amino acids. Germline CDR1 reads SNHLY; CDR2 reads FYNNEI. The V end was cut by 7 bases, the J end by 1 base, with 10 bases between. CDR3 DNA: TGTGCCAGCATGGGAGACCCCCAAGAGACCCAGTACTTC. It translates to CASMGDPQETQYF.

This clone came up a few times. V gene TRBV10-1 combines with J gene TRBJ2-7; TRBD2 aligns across 9 bases. The junction had 8 bases not matched to a gene; V was cut back by 8 bases and J by 0 bases. The CDR3 extends over 15 amino acids. Germline V gene data show CDR1 as WNHNN and CDR2 as SYGVQD (reference sequence). CDR3 in amino acids: CASLKAGGSSYEQYV. CDR3 in DNA: TGCGCCAGCCTTAAAGCGGGGGGAAGCTCCTACGAGCAGTACGTC.

The J gene is TRBJ2-1, the V gene TRBV13; TRBD2 matches 12 bases. This CDR3 is built from 16 residues. Germline values: CDR1 PRHDT, CDR2 FYEKMQ (reference sequence). J was trimmed by 8 bases and V by 3 bases; bases with no gene match: 8. CDR3 in amino acids: CASSFRLAGALDEQFF. The CDR3 DNA sequence: TGTGCCAGCAGCTTTAGACTAGCGGGGGCTCTTGATGAGCAGTTCTTC.

The chain uses TRBV12-5 and TRBJ1-5; 7 bases line up with TRBD1. This CDR3 is built from 15 residues. Trimming took 7 bases from V and 2 from J; bases not matched to a gene: 8. In germline, CDR1 is LGHNT, CDR2 FRNRAP. CDR3: CASAAGQARNQPQHF. Here the CDR3 DNA reads TGTGCTAGTGCCGCCGGACAGGCCCGCAATCAGCCCCAGCATTTT.

A word on this clone: The same CDR3 also results from other DNA sequences found in this sample. The chain joins TRBV4-1 to TRBJ2-1; 7 bases align to TRBD1. Germline loops: CDR1 MGHRA, CDR2 YSYEKL. V gave up 1 base and J gave up 10 bases; unmatched junction bases: 4. This CDR3 spans 13 amino acids. The CDR3 reads CASSQVGGDEQFF. DNA for the CDR3: TGCGCCAGCAGCCAAGTAGGGGGCGACGAGCAGTTCTTC.

This clone is a singleton in its sample. The gene calls are TRBV6-2 or TRBV6-3 and TRBJ2-1; 10 bases align to TRBD2. After removal of 0 bases from V and 4 bases from J, the junction contained 6 bases not matched to a gene. Germline CDR1 is MNHEY and CDR2 is SVGEGT. The CDR3 covers 17 residues. CDR3 nucleotide sequence: TGTGCCAGCAGTTACTCAATTAGCGGGGGGCTTTACAATGAGCAGTTCTTC. This gives the protein CASSYSISGGLYNEQFF.

The V gene is TRBV25-1, the J gene TRBJ2-6; the match to TRBD1 covers 10 bases. The V gene's germline CDR1 is MGHDK and CDR2 SYGVNS. The CDR3 is 17 residues long. V gave up 3 bases and J gave up 1 base; unmatched junction bases: 3. CDR3 sequence (DNA): TGTGCCAGCAGTGAGAGGGACAGGGGATCTGGGGCCAACGTCCTGACTTTC. Translation gives CASSERDRGSGANVLTF.

The chain links TRBV7-3 to TRBJ2-1; possible D gene TRBD2, 7 bases. This CDR3 has 13 residues. Trimming stripped 4 bases from V and 10 bases from J, with 14 bases between. Germline CDR1 SGHTA, CDR2 FQGTGA. Here the CDR3 reads CASSSTSQGEQFF. CDR3 nucleotide sequence: TGTGCCAGCAGCTCGACTAGCCAGGGGGAGCAGTTCTTC.

The chain uses TRBV6-5 and TRBJ1-2; 9 nucleotides agree with TRBD1. The CDR3 totals 13 residues. Germline-derived CDR1 and CDR2 are MNHEY and SVGAGI. Trimming removed 7 bases from V and 5 bases from J; junction bases left unmatched: 5. DNA for the CDR3: TGTGCCAGCACCCTAGACAGGGGGTATGGCTACACCTTC. Protein product: CASTLDRGYGYTF.

The chain combines TRBV6-5 with TRBJ2-1; 8 bases agree with TRBD2. This CDR3 contains 14 residues. Germline-derived CDR1 and CDR2 are MNHEY and SVGAGI. V was pared by 7 bases and J by 2 bases, with 4 bases of the junction left unmatched. The CDR3 nucleotides read TGTGCCAGCACCGGGACTAGGGCCTACAATGAGCAGTTCTTC. Protein: CASTGTRAYNEQFF.

The chain has TRBV6-6 and TRBJ1-2, with 9 bases identical to TRBD1. The V segment lost 6 bases and the J segment 4 bases; nucleotides outside the gene matches: 12. The CDR3 runs to 16 residues. CDR1 and CDR2 (germline): MNHNY, SVGAGI (reference sequence). The DNA for the CDR3 is TGTGCCAGCAGATCCCTTACAGGGGGCGCAGGCTATGGCTACACCTTC. Its translation is CASRSLTGGAGYGYTF.

The V gene is TRBV6-4, the J gene TRBJ2-3; 7 positions agree with TRBD2. The ends lost 11 bases at V and 5 bases at J; junction bases unmatched: 13. Germline CDR1 reads MRHNA; CDR2 reads SNTAGT. The CDR3 length is 14 residues. CDR3 amino acids: CAAKGTGGRDTQYF. The CDR3 DNA sequence: TGTGCCGCCAAAGGGACGGGGGGAAGAGATACGCAGTATTTT.

This clone was recorded at least ten times. The V gene is TRBV6-1, the J gene TRBJ2-7; TRBD1 agrees at 10 bases. The CDR3 runs 15 residues. CDR1 is MNHNS, CDR2 SASEGT, per germline. Trimming took 1 base from V and 3 from J; bases not matched to a gene: 3. In nucleotides, the CDR3 is TGTGCCAGCAGTGAAGGGACAGGGGGGGTCTACGAGCAGTACGTC. This translates into CASSEGTGGVYEQYV.

The J gene is TRBJ1-1, the V gene TRBV4-1, with D possibly matching TRBD1 (6 bases). Germline V lookup: CDR1 MGHRA, CDR2 YSYEKL. Trimming removed 1 base from V and 2 bases from J, with 11 bases in between. This CDR3 is 15 amino acids long. The CDR3 nucleotides are TGCGCCAGCAGCCAAGGAACAGGGATTAACACTGAAGCTTTCTTT. Translated, it gives CASSQGTGINTEAFF.

This chain connects TRBV11-2 to TRBJ1-2; maybe TRBD1 (5 bases). The germline V gene has CDR1 SGHAT and CDR2 FQNNGV. With 8 bases removed from V and 4 bases from J, the gap between germline ends came to 14 bases. The CDR3 has 13 residues. This CDR3 is CASGAGPRYGYTF. The DNA for the CDR3 is TGTGCCAGCGGGGCCGGACCCCGCTATGGCTACACCTTC.

This clone was counted once. The chain is built from TRBV19 and TRBJ2-1; 8 bases are a match to TRBD2. Germline assignment: CDR1 LNHDA and CDR2 SQIVND (reference sequence). The CDR3 sequence is 15 residues long. The junction had 6 bases not matched to a gene; V was cut back by 6 bases and J by 2 bases. The DNA of the CDR3 is TGTGCCAGTAGCCCATCGGGGGGGCCCTACAATGAGCAGTTCTTC. Amino acids: CASSPSGGPYNEQFF. Combining the CDR3 with reference TRBV19 and TRBJ2-1 gives the whole variable domain DGGITQSPKYLFRKEGQNVTLSCEQNLNHDAMYWYRQDPGQGLRLIYYSQIVNDFQKGDIAEGYSVSREKKESFPLTVTSAQKNPTAFYLCASSPSGGPYNEQFFGPGTRLTVL.

The chain is built from TRBV7-2 and TRBJ2-2; 9 nucleotides agree with TRBD1. CDR1 is SGHTA and CDR2 is FQGNSA in the germline V gene. Trimming at V came to 5 bases and at J to 3 bases, leaving 4 bases not matched to a gene. The CDR3 is made up of 15 amino acids. The CDR3 sequence: CASSPRTGDTGELFF. CDR3 nucleotide sequence: TGTGCCAGCAGCCCTAGGACAGGGGACACCGGGGAGCTGTTTTTT.

The chain employs TRBV9 and TRBJ2-4; 14 bases are shared with TRBD2. Losses at the gene ends were 2 bases for V and 6 bases for J; bases not matched to a gene: 1. This CDR3 has 15 residues. CDR1 is SGDLS, CDR2 YYNGEE, per germline. The DNA for the CDR3 is TGTGCCAGCAGCGTCGGGACTAGCGGGGGAAACATTCAGTACTTC. It is translated as CASSVGTSGGNIQYF.

This sequence joins TRBV7-8 and TRBJ2-3, with D unresolved. The CDR3 covers 14 residues. Germline lookup yields CDR1 SGHVS and CDR2 FQNEAQ. Trimming pared 0 bases from V and 0 bases from J, leaving 4 bases between. The chain's CDR3 is CASSLAESTDTQYF. DNA for the CDR3: TGTGCCAGCAGCTTAGCGGAGAGCACAGATACGCAGTATTTT.

This chain joins TRBV12-3 or TRBV12-4 and TRBJ2-7; D unresolved. V was clipped by 4 bases and J by 2 bases, with 6 bases between them. This CDR3 comprises 12 residues. This chain's CDR3 is CASSSPTYEQYF. The CDR3 DNA reads as TGTGCCAGCAGTTCCCCCACCTACGAGCAGTACTTC.